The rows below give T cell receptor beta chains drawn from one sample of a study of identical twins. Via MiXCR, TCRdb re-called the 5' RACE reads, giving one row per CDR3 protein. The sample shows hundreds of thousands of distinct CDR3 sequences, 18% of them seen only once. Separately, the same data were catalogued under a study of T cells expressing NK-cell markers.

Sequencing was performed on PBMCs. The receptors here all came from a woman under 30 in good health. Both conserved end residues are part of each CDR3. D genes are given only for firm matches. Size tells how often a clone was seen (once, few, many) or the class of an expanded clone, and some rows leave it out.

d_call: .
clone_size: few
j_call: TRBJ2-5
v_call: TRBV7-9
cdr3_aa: CASSRAQETQYF
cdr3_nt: TGTGCCAGCAGTCGAGCCCAAGAGACCCAGTACTTC

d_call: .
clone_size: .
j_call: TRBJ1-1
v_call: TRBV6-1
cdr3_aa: CASSDGTLNTEAFF
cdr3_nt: TGTGCCAGCAGTGATGGGACATTAAACACTGAAGCTTTCTTT

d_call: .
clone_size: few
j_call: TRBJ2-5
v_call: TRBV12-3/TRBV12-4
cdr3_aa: CASSWVVETQYF
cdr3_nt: TGTGCCAGCAGTTGGGTTGTGGAGACCCAGTACTTC

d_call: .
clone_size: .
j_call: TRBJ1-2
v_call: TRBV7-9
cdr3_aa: CASSLAEGGGYTF
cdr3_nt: TGTGCCAGCAGCTTAGCGGAGGGTGGCGGCTACACCTTC

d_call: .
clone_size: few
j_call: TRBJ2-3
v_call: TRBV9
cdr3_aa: CASSLGTTSGDTQYF
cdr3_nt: TGTGCCAGCAGCTTGGGTACTACATCGGGAGATACGCAGTATTTT

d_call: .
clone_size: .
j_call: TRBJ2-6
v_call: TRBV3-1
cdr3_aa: CASSQPRGHSGANVLTF
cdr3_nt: TGTGCCAGCAGCCAGCCCCGCGGCCACTCTGGGGCCAACGTCCTGACTTTC

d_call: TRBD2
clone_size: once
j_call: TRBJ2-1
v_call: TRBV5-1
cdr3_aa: CASSPLSGRRWNEQFF
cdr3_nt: TGCGCCAGCAGCCCACTGAGCGGGAGAAGGTGGAATGAGCAGTTCTTC

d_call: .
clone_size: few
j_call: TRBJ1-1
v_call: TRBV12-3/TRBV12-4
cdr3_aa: CASSWGLENTEAFF
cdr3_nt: TGTGCCAGCAGTTGGGGGCTAGAGAACACTGAAGCTTTCTTT

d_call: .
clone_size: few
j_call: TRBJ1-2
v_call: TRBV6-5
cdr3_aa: CASSSTGIHGYTF
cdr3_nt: TGTGCCAGCAGTTCTACGGGCATTCATGGCTACACCTTC

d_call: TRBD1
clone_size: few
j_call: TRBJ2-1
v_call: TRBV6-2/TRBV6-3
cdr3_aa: CASKRPGQGNNEQFF
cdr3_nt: TGTGCCAGCAAAAGACCGGGACAGGGAAACAATGAGCAGTTCTTC

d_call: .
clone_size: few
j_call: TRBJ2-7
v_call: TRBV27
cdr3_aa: CASSPAGQIYEQYF
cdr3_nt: TGTGCCAGCAGTCCAGCTGGACAGATATACGAGCAGTACTTC

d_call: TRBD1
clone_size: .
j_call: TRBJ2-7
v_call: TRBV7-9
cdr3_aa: CASSLAGITGGNYEQYF
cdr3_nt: TGTGCCAGCAGCTTAGCAGGTATTACAGGGGGAAACTACGAGCAGTACTTC

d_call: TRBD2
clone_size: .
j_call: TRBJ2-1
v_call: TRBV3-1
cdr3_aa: CASSQLAGRGDEQFF
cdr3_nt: TGTGCCAGCAGCCAACTAGCGGGAAGGGGCGATGAGCAGTTCTTC

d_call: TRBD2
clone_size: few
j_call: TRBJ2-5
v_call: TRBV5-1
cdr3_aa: CASSLILAGLYETQYF
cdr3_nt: TGCGCCAGCAGCTTGATCCTAGCGGGACTCTATGAGACCCAGTACTTC

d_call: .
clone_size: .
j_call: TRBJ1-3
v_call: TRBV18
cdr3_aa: CASSPREGSGNTIYF
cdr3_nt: TGTGCCAGCTCACCACGGGAGGGATCTGGAAACACCATATATTTT

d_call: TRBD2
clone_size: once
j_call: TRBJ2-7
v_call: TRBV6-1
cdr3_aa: CASNGLAGGSRLYEQYF
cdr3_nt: TGTGCCAGCAATGGACTAGCGGGAGGATCCCGACTCTACGAGCAGTACTTC

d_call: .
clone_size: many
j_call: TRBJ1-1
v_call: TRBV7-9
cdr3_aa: CASSLGIGDTEAFF
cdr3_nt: TGTGCCAGCAGCTTAGGGATCGGAGACACTGAAGCTTTCTTT

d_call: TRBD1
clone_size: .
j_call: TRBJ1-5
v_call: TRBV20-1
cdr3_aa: CSARHRQGGQPQHF
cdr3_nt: TGCAGTGCTAGACATCGACAGGGGGGTCAGCCCCAGCATTTT

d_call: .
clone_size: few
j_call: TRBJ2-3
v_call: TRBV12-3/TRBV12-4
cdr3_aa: CASSPLGQSTDTQYF
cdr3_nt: TGTGCCAGCAGTCCACTAGGGCAAAGCACAGATACGCAGTATTTT

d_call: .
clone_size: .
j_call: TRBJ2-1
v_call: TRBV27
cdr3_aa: CANNRPLLDKTGEQFF
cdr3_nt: TGTGCCAACAACCGCCCCCTTCTGGACAAAACTGGTGAGCAGTTCTTC

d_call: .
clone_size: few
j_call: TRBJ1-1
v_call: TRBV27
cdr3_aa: CASSLSGKRAFF
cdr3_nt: TGTGCCAGCAGTTTATCCGGAAAACGGGCTTTCTTT

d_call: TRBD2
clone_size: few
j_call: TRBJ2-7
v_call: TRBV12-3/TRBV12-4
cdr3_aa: CASRRAPAGIYEQYF
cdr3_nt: TGTGCCAGCAGACGTGCGCCAGCGGGGATTTACGAGCAGTACTTC

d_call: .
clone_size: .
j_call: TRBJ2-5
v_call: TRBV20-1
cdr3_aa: CSSGQRETQYF
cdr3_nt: TGCAGTTCCGGACAGCGCGAGACCCAGTACTTC

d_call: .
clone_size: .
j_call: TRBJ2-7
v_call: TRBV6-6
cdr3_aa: CASSGRGPYEQYF
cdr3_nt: TGTGCCAGCAGTGGACGGGGCCCCTACGAGCAGTACTTC

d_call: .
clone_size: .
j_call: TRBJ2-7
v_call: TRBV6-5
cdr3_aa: CASSFLHLNPYEQYF
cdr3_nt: TGTGCCAGCAGTTTCCTACACTTGAATCCCTACGAGCAGTACTTC

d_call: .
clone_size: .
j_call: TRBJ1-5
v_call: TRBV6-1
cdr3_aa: CASSEWEGFRNQPQHF
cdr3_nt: TGTGCCAGCAGTGAATGGGAGGGTTTCAGAAATCAGCCCCAGCATTTT

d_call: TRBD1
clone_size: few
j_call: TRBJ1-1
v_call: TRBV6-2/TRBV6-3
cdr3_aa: CASRYQTGVTEAFF
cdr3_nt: TGTGCCAGCCGATATCAAACAGGGGTCACTGAAGCTTTCTTT

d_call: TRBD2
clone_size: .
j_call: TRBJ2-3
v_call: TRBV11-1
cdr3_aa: CASSPLILGLAGITDTQYF
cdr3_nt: TGTGCCAGCAGCCCCCTCATCCTGGGACTAGCGGGGATCACAGATACGCAGTATTTT

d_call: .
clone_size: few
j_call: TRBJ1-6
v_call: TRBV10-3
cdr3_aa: CAIRDGYNSPLHF
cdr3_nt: TGTGCCATCCGGGACGGTTATAATTCACCCCTCCACTTT

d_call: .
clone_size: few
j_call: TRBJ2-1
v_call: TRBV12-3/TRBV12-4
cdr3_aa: CASSLPPPYNEQFF
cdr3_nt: TGTGCCAGCAGTTTACCCCCGCCCTACAATGAGCAGTTCTTC

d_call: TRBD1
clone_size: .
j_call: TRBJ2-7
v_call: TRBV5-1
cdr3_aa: CASSIDRAYEQYF
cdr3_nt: TGTGCCAGCAGCATTGACAGGGCGTACGAGCAGTACTTC

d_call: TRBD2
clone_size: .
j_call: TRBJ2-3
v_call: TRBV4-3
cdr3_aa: CASSQASGRLYNTDTQYF
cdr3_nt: TGCGCCAGCAGCCAAGCTTCCGGGAGGCTATACAACACAGATACGCAGTATTTT

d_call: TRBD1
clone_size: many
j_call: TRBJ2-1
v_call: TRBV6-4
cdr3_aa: CASSGTGGSYNEQFF
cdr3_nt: TGTGCCAGCAGCGGGACAGGGGGGTCCTACAATGAGCAGTTCTTC

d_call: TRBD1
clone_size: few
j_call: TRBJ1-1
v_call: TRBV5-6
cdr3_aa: CASSPFGTGGLGTEAFF
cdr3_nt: TGTGCCAGCAGTCCATTCGGGACAGGGGGGTTGGGCACTGAAGCTTTCTTT

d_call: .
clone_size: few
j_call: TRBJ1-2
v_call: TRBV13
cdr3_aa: CASSVIRDTRYGYTF
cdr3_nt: TGTGCCAGCAGCGTCATCAGGGACACCCGCTATGGCTACACCTTC

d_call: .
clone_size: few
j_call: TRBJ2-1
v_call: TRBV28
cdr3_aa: CASGPRSRDEQFF
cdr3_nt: TGTGCCAGCGGCCCTCGATCCCGGGATGAGCAGTTCTTC

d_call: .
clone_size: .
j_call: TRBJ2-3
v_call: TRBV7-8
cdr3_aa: CASSLGIGPRTDTQYF
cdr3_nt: TGTGCCAGCAGCTTGGGGATCGGCCCCCGCACAGATACGCAGTATTTT

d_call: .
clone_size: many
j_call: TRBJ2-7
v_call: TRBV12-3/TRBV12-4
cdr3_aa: CASSFRQGSYEQYF
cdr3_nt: TGTGCCAGCAGTTTTCGGCAGGGGAGCTACGAGCAGTACTTC

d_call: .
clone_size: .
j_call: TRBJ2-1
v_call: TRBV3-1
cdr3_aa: CASSQGSITHFSSYNEQFF
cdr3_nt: TGTGCCAGCAGCCAAGGGAGTATTACTCATTTCAGCTCCTACAATGAGCAGTTCTTC

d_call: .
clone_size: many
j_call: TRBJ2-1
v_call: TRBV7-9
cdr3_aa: CASSFTGSTTSYNEQFF
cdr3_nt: TGTGCCAGCAGCTTTACCGGCTCGACCACGTCCTACAATGAGCAGTTCTTC

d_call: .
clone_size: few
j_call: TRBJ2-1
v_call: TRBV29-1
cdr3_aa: CSVEGFWARGYNEQFF
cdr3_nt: TGCAGCGTTGAAGGCTTTTGGGCGAGGGGATACAATGAGCAGTTCTTC